Below are 22 T cell receptor beta chains sequenced from a single sample in a study of cytomegalovirus exposure and HLA in healthy donors. 13 Jbeta primers and 60 Vbeta primers were used for the PCR. Profiled with immunoSEQ multiplex PCR; TCRdb holds only in-frame clones, not every one. The sample shows 200,000 to 250,000 clones, less than 85% of them seen only once. Sample: PBMCs. The receptors stem from a man younger than 35 in good health and CMV-seronegative.

The chain combines TRBV28 with TRBJ2-7; D gene ambiguous. The V end lost 5 bases, the J end lost 5 bases, and 7 bases lay between the germline ends. Germline V gene sequence: CDR1 MDHEN, CDR2 SYDVKM. CDR3 length: 11 residues. CDR3 coding DNA: TGTGCCAGCAGTCTGGAGCACGAGCAGTACTTC. Amino acid sequence: CASSLEHEQYF.

V and J are TRBV28 and TRBJ2-2; D is perhaps TRBD2 (6 bases). Trimming removed 10 bases at V and 6 bases at J, with 9 bases between. The germline CDR1 and CDR2 sequences are MDHEN and SYDVKM. The CDR3 has 11 residues. The CDR3: CATRGSGELFF. Written as DNA, the CDR3 is TGTGCCACCCGGGGGTCCGGGGAGCTGTTTTTT.

The genes are TRBV6-5 and TRBJ1-2; D unresolved. The CDR3 runs to 13 residues. Per the germline V gene, CDR1 is MNHEY and CDR2 is SVGAGI. Trimming pared 0 bases from V and 7 bases from J, leaving 9 bases between. Written as DNA, the CDR3 is TGTGCCAGCAGTTACTCTAAGAGTGGTGGCTACACCTTC. It specifies CASSYSKSGGYTF.

J is TRBJ2-5 and V is TRBV5-4; TRBD1 matches 10 bases. The V gene's germline CDR1 is SGHNT and CDR2 YYREEE (reference sequence). The trim removed 3 bases at V and 2 bases at J, leaving 4 bases unmatched. CDR3 length: 15 amino acids. CDR3 nucleotides: TGTGCCAGCAGCTCGACAGGGGGCTTACAAGAGACCCAGTACTTC. Its protein is CASSSTGGLQETQYF. The full variable domain, with the rest looked up from reference TRBV5-4 and TRBJ2-5, is ETGVTQSPTHLIKTRGQQVTLRCSSQSGHNTVSWYQQALGQGPQFIFQYYREEENGRGNFPPRFSGLQFPNYSSELNVNALELDDSALYLCASSSTGGLQETQYFGPGTRLLVL.

The J gene is TRBJ2-7, the V gene TRBV28; TRBD2 agrees at 7 bases. CDR1 is MDHEN, CDR2 SYDVKM, per germline. Unmatched junction bases numbered 13, after V lost 1 base and J lost 4 bases. The CDR3 has 17 amino acids. The CDR3 DNA follows: TGTGCCAGCAGTTTATACCCCAACTCGGGAGGCTTATACGAGCAGTACTTC. Amino acid sequence: CASSLYPNSGGLYEQYF.

J is TRBJ1-1 and V is TRBV27; the D is unclear. V lost 1 base, J lost 1 base, and 7 bases lay in between. This CDR3 has 14 residues. Germline-derived CDR1 and CDR2 are MNHEY and SMNVEV (reference sequence). The CDR3 DNA follows: TGTGCCAGCAGTTTATTGCGGCAGAACACTGAAGCTTTCTTT. Its translation is CASSLLRQNTEAFF.

The CDR3 nucleotides are TGTGCCAGCAGTTTAAAACGGCAGGGGGTGCGGTACTTC. It encodes CASSLKRQGVRYF. The J gene is TRBJ2-7, the V gene TRBV28; 7 bases agree with TRBD1. V dropped 2 bases and J dropped 12; count of bases not matched to a gene: 10. CDR1 is MDHEN and CDR2 is SYDVKM in the germline V gene. The CDR3 sequence is 13 residues long. Variable domain in full (rest from reference TRBV28 and TRBJ2-7): DVKVTQSSRYLVKRTGEKVFLECVQDMDHENMFWYRQDPGLGLRLIYFSYDVKMKEKGDIPEGYSVSREKKERFSLILESASTNQTSMYLCASSLKRQGVRYFGPGTRLTVT.

The chain is built from TRBV2 and TRBJ2-7; 9 bases line up with TRBD2. The CDR3 loop spans 14 amino acids. Looked up from germline, CDR1 is SNHLY and CDR2 is FYNNEI. V lost 8 bases and J lost 1; bases outside the gene matches: 6. The CDR3 DNA reads as TGTGCCAGCTTTAGCGGGAGAGGTTCCTACGAGCAGTACTTC. Translation: CASFSGRGSYEQYF.

This chain links TRBV11-2 with TRBJ2-3; D gene uncertain. Deletions cut 5 bases from V and 5 bases from J, with 8 bases between. From germline, CDR1 is SGHAT and CDR2 FQNNGV. The CDR3 extends over 12 amino acids. CDR3 protein: CASSRVGDTQYF. Written as DNA, the CDR3 is TGTGCCAGCAGCCGGGTGGGAGATACGCAGTATTTT.

V is TRBV5-6 and J is TRBJ2-5, with 7 bases identical to TRBD2. Germline lookup yields CDR1 SGHDT and CDR2 YYEEEE. V was pared by 0 bases and J by 4 bases, with 18 bases of the junction left unmatched. The length of the CDR3 is 19 residues. The CDR3 loop reads CASSLGGGAGVFQRETQYF. CDR3 nucleotides: TGTGCCAGCAGCTTGGGGGGCGGGGCGGGAGTCTTTCAGCGAGAGACCCAGTACTTC.

This chain connects TRBV5-6 to TRBJ1-2, with D tentatively TRBD1 (5 bases). Per germline, CDR1 SGHDT and CDR2 YYEEEE. V lost 0 bases, J lost 6 bases, and 9 bases lay in between. CDR3 length: 13 residues. The CDR3 here is CASSLAGINGYTF. DNA of the CDR3: TGTGCCAGCAGCTTGGCAGGGATCAATGGCTACACCTTC.

The chain uses TRBV2 and TRBJ1-2; 7 bases match TRBD1. The CDR3 contains 16 residues. CDR1 SNHLY and CDR2 FYNNEI come from the germline V gene. V was clipped by 5 bases and J by 6 bases; unmatched bases: 15. The CDR3 DNA is TGTGCCAGCAGTCAAATGGGGGACAGCGGAAAAAATGGCTACACCTTC. It specifies CASSQMGDSGKNGYTF.

The chain combines TRBV2 with TRBJ1-1, with 8 bases fitting TRBD1. Germline V gene sequence: CDR1 SNHLY, CDR2 FYNNEI. Trimming took 7 bases from V and 4 from J; bases not matched to a gene: 8. The CDR3 runs 14 residues. In DNA, the CDR3 is TGTGCCAGCACTTCTGACAGGGGAGGCACTGAAGCTTTCTTT. Protein sequence: CASTSDRGGTEAFF.

The J gene is TRBJ1-1, the V gene TRBV5-4; the D gene is possibly TRBD1 (6 bases). The V gene's germline CDR1 is SGHNT and CDR2 YYREEE (reference sequence). This CDR3 region has 13 residues. V lost 0 bases and J lost 6, with 9 bases in between. As DNA, the CDR3 is TGTGCCAGCAGCTTGGCGGGGGGCTCTGAAGCTTTCTTT. It yields the protein CASSLAGGSEAFF. The entire variable domain, with the rest obtained from reference TRBV5-4 and TRBJ1-1, is as follows: ETGVTQSPTHLIKTRGQQVTLRCSSQSGHNTVSWYQQALGQGPQFIFQYYREEENGRGNFPPRFSGLQFPNYSSELNVNALELDDSALYLCASSLAGGSEAFFGQGTRLTVV.

This clone was seen more than once but under ten times. The chain uses TRBV18 and TRBJ2-5; D is unresolved. The V and J ends lost 6 bases and 1 base respectively, with 9 bases between them. The length of the CDR3 is 13 residues. Germline CDR1 is KGHSH and CDR2 is LQKENI. In DNA form, the CDR3 reads TGTGCCAGCTCGCCAGGCGGCCAAGAGACCCAGTACTTC. This codes for CASSPGGQETQYF.

This chain joins TRBV6-5 and TRBJ2-1, with D hard to call. Per germline, CDR1 MNHEY and CDR2 SVGAGI. This CDR3 is 15 amino acids long. V gave up 2 bases and J gave up 4 bases, with 12 bases separating them. The CDR3: CASSYERRGYNEQFF. The CDR3 DNA reads as TGTGCCAGCAGTTACGAACGACGCGGTTACAATGAGCAGTTCTTC.

The chain combines TRBV5-1 with TRBJ1-4; 8 bases align to TRBD1. Germline V gives CDR1 SGHRS, CDR2 YFSETQ. The CDR3 totals 14 residues. The ends lost 3 bases at V and 8 bases at J; junction bases unmatched: 6. The CDR3 loop is CASSSGTGREKLFF. CDR3 DNA: TGCGCCAGCAGCTCAGGGACAGGCCGAGAAAAACTGTTTTTT. The full variable domain, rest sourced from reference TRBV5-1 and TRBJ1-4, is KAGVTQTPRYLIKTRGQQVTLSCSPISGHRSVSWYQQTPGQGLQFLFEYFSETQRNKGNFPGRFSGRQFSNSRSEMNVSTLELGDSALYLCASSSGTGREKLFFGSGTQLSVL.

This chain joins TRBV10-3 and TRBJ2-1, with 16 positions matching TRBD2. CDR3 length equals 17 residues. Germline assignment: CDR1 ENHRY and CDR2 SYGVKD. With 6 bases clipped from V and 1 base from J, the junction kept 3 bases outside the gene matches. CDR3 DNA sequence: TGTGCCATCAGCGGGACTAGCGGGAGGGGGTCCTACAATGAGCAGTTCTTC. This codes for CAISGTSGRGSYNEQFF.

This sequence joins TRBV30 and TRBJ1-5; D is unresolved. The CDR3 loop spans 13 amino acids. The germline V gene has CDR1 GTSNPN and CDR2 SVGIG (reference sequence). The V gene lost 1 base and the J gene lost 2 bases, with 6 bases spanning the gap. The CDR3 sequence is CAWSGEGNQPQHF. CDR3 DNA: TGTGCCTGGAGTGGAGAGGGCAATCAGCCCCAGCATTTT.

The chain is built from TRBV7-9 and TRBJ2-5; tentatively, D is TRBD2 (6 bases). Germline values: CDR1 SEHNR, CDR2 FQNEAQ (reference sequence). The CDR3 has 15 residues. V was cut by 1 base and J by 5 bases, with 14 bases left in between. The CDR3 nucleotides are TGTGCCAGCAGCTTAGTGTTAGGAGGGCCGGAGACCCAGTACTTC. Encoded protein: CASSLVLGGPETQYF.

The chain carries TRBV5-6 and TRBJ1-2; 12 nucleotides match TRBD1. From germline, CDR1 is SGHDT and CDR2 YYEEEE. V was clipped by 4 bases and J by 8 bases; unmatched bases: 6. The CDR3 runs to 14 residues. The CDR3 nucleotides read TGTGCCAGCAGCCCGGGACAGGGGGCGAGAGGCTACACCTTC. It codes for CASSPGQGARGYTF.

Comments on this clone: A much bigger clone sits one base away, suggesting this may be a read error. The rearrangement links TRBV27 to TRBJ2-3; D may be TRBD2 (6 bases). V was trimmed by 6 bases and J by 1 base, leaving 8 bases between them. The CDR3 is 13 amino acids. CDR1 is MNHEY and CDR2 is SMNVEV in the germline V gene (reference sequence). The CDR3 region is CASRASGTDTQYF. As DNA, the CDR3 is TGTGCCAGCAGGGCTAGCGGCACAGATACGCAGTATTTT.